The rows below give T cell receptor beta chains drawn from one sample of a study of beta chain features in type 1 diabetes. Assay: immunoSEQ multiplex PCR; the TCRdb copy retains only in-frame clones and omits some. The data hold around 650,000 clones, with 9.5% to 15% observed a single time. Sequencing was done on a sample of naive CD4+ T cells from blood. The receptors were gathered from a man aged 30 to 45 with type 1 diabetes. Both conserved end residues are part of each CDR3. D genes are given only for firm matches. Where a row states a size, it is once, few, many or the class of an expanded clone; other rows omit it.

v_gene	j_gene	d_gene	abundance	CDR3aa	CDR3nt
TRBV25-1	TRBJ1-6	-	-	CASTPGAGRPLHF	TGTGCCAGCACCCCGGGTGCAGGCCGACCCCTCCACTTT
TRBV29-1	TRBJ2-7	-	few	CSVETYSYEQYF	TGCAGCGTGGAGACATACTCCTACGAGCAGTACTTC
TRBV28	TRBJ2-7	TRBD2	-	CASSLGGLAETYEQYF	TGTGCCAGCAGTCTGGGGGGACTAGCGGAGACCTACGAGCAGTACTTC
TRBV25-1	TRBJ1-4	TRBD1	-	CASSDPTGANEKLFF	TGTGCCAGCAGTGATCCGACAGGGGCTAATGAAAAACTGTTTTTT
TRBV7-9	TRBJ2-7	-	-	CASSFGGDPDEQYF	TGTGCCAGCAGCTTCGGGGGAGATCCGGACGAGCAGTACTTC
TRBV5-1	TRBJ2-3	-	-	CASSPVGMTDTQYF	TGCGCCAGCAGCCCCGTTGGGATGACAGATACGCAGTATTTT
TRBV6-6	TRBJ2-1	-	few	CASSYGPGEQFF	TGTGCCAGCAGTTACGGTCCGGGGGAGCAGTTCTTC
TRBV6-5	TRBJ1-2	-	few	CASRPLSNGYTF	TGTGCCAGCAGGCCTTTGTCGAACGGCTACACCTTC
TRBV29-1	TRBJ1-5	TRBD1	few	CSVQTRQDRGRLSNQPQHF	TGCAGCGTTCAAACTCGCCAAGACAGGGGGCGGTTGAGCAATCAGCCCCAGCATTTT
TRBV9	TRBJ2-7	TRBD2	-	CASSVVGEGAYEQYF	TGTGCCAGCAGCGTAGTCGGGGAGGGTGCCTACGAGCAGTACTTC
TRBV27	TRBJ2-7	-	few	CASIVRPTNEKQYF	TGTGCCAGCATAGTGCGGCCCACCAACGAAAAGCAGTACTTC
TRBV7-9	TRBJ1-3	TRBD1	-	CASSPGTGVGNTIYF	TGTGCCAGCAGCCCCGGGACAGGGGTCGGAAACACCATATATTTT
TRBV7-9	TRBJ2-1	-	few	CASSSPKALARLNEQFF	TGTGCCAGCAGCTCGCCTAAGGCCCTGGCTAGACTCAATGAGCAGTTCTTC
TRBV7-9	TRBJ2-5	TRBD1	few	CASSPQGGQKKETQYF	TGTGCCAGCAGCCCTCAAGGGGGACAGAAGAAAGAGACCCAGTACTTC
TRBV9	TRBJ2-2	TRBD2	few	CATSTSGGNTGELFF	TGTGCCACCAGTACTAGCGGGGGGAACACCGGGGAGCTGTTTTTT
TRBV7-2	TRBJ1-3	-	-	CASTPGGSGNTIYF	TGTGCCAGCACCCCTGGGGGCTCTGGAAACACCATATATTTT
TRBV5-6	TRBJ1-3	-	-	CASSLDRNTIYF	TGTGCCAGCAGCTTGGATCGAAACACCATATATTTT
TRBV5-4	TRBJ2-3	-	-	CASSLDTDTQYF	TGTGCCAGCAGCTTGGACACAGATACGCAGTATTTT
TRBV4-3	TRBJ1-3	-	few	CASSHQQGVSGNTIYF	TGCGCCAGCAGCCACCAACAGGGAGTCTCTGGAAACACCATATATTTT
TRBV7-9	TRBJ1-2	TRBD1	few	CASSLADRVSWGYTF	TGTGCCAGCAGCTTAGCGGACAGGGTTTCGTGGGGCTACACCTTC